Shown below are 21 T cell receptor beta chains from a single sample sequenced in a study of T cell responses to AZD1222 COVID-19 vaccine. Clones were read by immunoSEQ multiplex PCR, and TCRdb kept only the in-frame ones, dropping some. The sample lists approximately 170,000 clones; over 85% were seen once. Source: peripheral blood, taken on day 0 of AZD1222 vaccination. The receptors here all came from an adult in good health.

V gene TRBV6-4 combines with J gene TRBJ2-2; TRBD1 aligns across 7 bases. The CDR3 length is 15 residues. J gave up 6 bases and V 4 bases, and 8 bases lay outside the gene matches. The germline CDR1 and CDR2 sequences are MRHNA and SNTAGT. Written as DNA, the CDR3 is TGTGCCAGCAGTGTACTTGGGGACAGACCCGGGGAGCTGTTTTTT. This gives the protein CASSVLGDRPGELFF.

The chain couples TRBV5-1 to TRBJ2-7; D perhaps matches TRBD2 (6 bases). Germline V CDR1 and CDR2: SGHRS, YFSETQ. Deletions cut 4 bases from V and 6 bases from J, with 17 bases between. CDR3 length: 14 residues. CDR3 DNA: TGCGCCAGCAGCCGGGGAGGCTCTAGCGCCGAGCAGTACTTC. Amino acid sequence: CASSRGGSSAEQYF. Looking up the rest from reference TRBV5-1 and TRBJ2-7 gives the full variable domain: KAGVTQTPRYLIKTRGQQVTLSCSPISGHRSVSWYQQTPGQGLQFLFEYFSETQRNKGNFPGRFSGRQFSNSRSEMNVSTLELGDSALYLCASSRGGSSAEQYFGPGTRLTVT.

This clone appeared a single time. The V and J genes are TRBV3-1 (or the pseudogene TRBV3-2) and TRBJ1-2; the match to TRBD1 covers 9 bases. Germline CDR1 and CDR2: LGHDT and YNNKEL (reference sequence). This CDR3 has 16 amino acids. Trimming cost V 4 bases and J 2 bases; bases outside gene matches: 8. The CDR3 sequence is CASSPPGTGKNYGYTF. The DNA for the CDR3 is TGTGCCAGCAGCCCCCCCGGGACAGGGAAAAACTATGGCTACACCTTC.

This clone was seen a single time. J is TRBJ1-2 and V is TRBV12-3 or TRBV12-4; 7 bases map to TRBD1. The V segment lost 2 bases and the J segment 8 bases; nucleotides outside the gene matches: 2. CDR3 length equals 12 residues. DNA for the CDR3: TGTGCCAGCAGTTTAAGACAGGGAGGCTACACCTTC. Translation: CASSLRQGGYTF.

The chain combines TRBV3-1 (or the pseudogene TRBV3-2) with TRBJ1-2; TRBD1 agrees at 9 bases. The CDR3 is 17 residues long. Germline loops: CDR1 LGHDT, CDR2 YNNKEL (reference sequence). Trimming at V came to 1 base and at J to 4 bases, leaving 10 bases not matched to a gene. For the CDR3, the DNA is TGTGCCAGCAGCCAAGCTGAATGGACAGGGGCCTTCTATGGCTACACCTTC. It is translated as CASSQAEWTGAFYGYTF.

This clone has just one count. The chain combines TRBV24-1 with TRBJ2-3; 9 bases agree with TRBD2. CDR3 size: 16 residues. The ends lost 2 bases at V and 3 bases at J; junction bases unmatched: 5. Germline CDR1 reads KGHDR; CDR2 reads SFDVKD. The CDR3 here is CATSDYSGGRTDTQYF. The DNA of the CDR3 is TGTGCCACCAGTGATTACAGCGGGGGGAGGACAGATACGCAGTATTTT.

V usage is TRBV3-1 (or the pseudogene TRBV3-2) and J usage is TRBJ1-5; D ambiguous. Looked up from germline, CDR1 is LGHDT and CDR2 is YNNKEL (reference sequence). The CDR3 is 14 residues long. Between the trimmed V and J ends, which lost 0 bases and 0 bases, there was a span of 3 bases. The chain's CDR3 is CASSQEGSNQPQHF. CDR3 coding DNA: TGTGCCAGCAGCCAAGAGGGTAGCAATCAGCCCCAGCATTTT.

The rearrangement links TRBV7-9 to TRBJ2-1; D may be TRBD1 (5 bases). Germline V gene data show CDR1 as SEHNR and CDR2 as FQNEAQ (reference sequence). The CDR3 spans 16 residues. With 4 bases removed from V and 5 bases from J, the gap between germline ends came to 18 bases. The CDR3 nucleotides are TGTGCCAGCAGCTACCCGGCAGGGCTGCAACACAATGAGCAGTTCTTC. It translates to CASSYPAGLQHNEQFF.

This clone was seen just once. Compared with germline, one end of the junction differs, possibly owing to a read error. The genes are TRBV2 and TRBJ1-6; 10 bases agree with TRBD1. This CDR3 is built from 14 residues. Germline V gene sequence: CDR1 SNHLY, CDR2 FYNNEI. This CDR3 reads CTSRRDRGGSPLHF. Here the CDR3 DNA reads TGTACCAGCAGGAGGGACAGGGGAGGTTCACCCCTCCACTTT.

The chain recombines TRBV5-8 with TRBJ1-2; the D gene is possibly TRBD1 (6 bases). The V gene lost 3 bases and the J gene lost 0 bases, with 24 bases spanning the gap. The CDR3 covers 19 residues. Germline V gives CDR1 SGHTS, CDR2 YDEGEE. CDR3 protein: CASSSHFLNAGVSNYGYTF. In DNA, the CDR3 is TGTGCCAGCAGCTCCCATTTCCTAAACGCAGGGGTATCTAACTATGGCTACACCTTC.

This chain uses TRBV4-2 with TRBJ2-7; TRBD2 is a possible D gene (5 bases). Germline V gives CDR1 LGHNA, CDR2 YNFKEQ. There are 15 residues in the CDR3. V was pared by 3 bases and J by 0 bases, with 12 bases between. In DNA form, the CDR3 reads TGTGCCAGCAGCCATTCCAGCGGAAGCTCCTACGAGCAGTACTTC. Its protein is CASSHSSGSSYEQYF.

This clone was seen once. The genes are TRBV9 and TRBJ2-1; 13 positions match TRBD2. The V gene's germline CDR1 is SGDLS and CDR2 YYNGEE. V lost 3 bases to trimming and J lost 0 bases; unmatched junction nucleotides: 6. The CDR3 spans 18 residues. The DNA for the CDR3 is TGTGCCAGCAGCGAACCGGGACTAGCGGGGAGCTCCTACAATGAGCAGTTCTTC. Protein sequence: CASSEPGLAGSSYNEQFF.

The chain employs TRBV4-2 and TRBJ1-2; D is possibly TRBD1 (5 bases). This CDR3 comprises 20 residues. Germline V gives CDR1 LGHNA, CDR2 YNFKEQ. V was pared by 3 bases and J by 2 bases, with 28 bases between. The CDR3 loop is CASSQVEGHYLGDGNYGYTF. Here the CDR3 DNA reads TGTGCCAGCAGCCAGGTGGAGGGGCACTACCTGGGAGATGGCAACTATGGCTACACCTTC.

This CDR3 is CASSLTSLDNDQQTYEQYF. Written as DNA, the CDR3 is TGCGCCAGCAGCCTGACGTCACTAGATAATGACCAGCAAACCTACGAGCAGTACTTC. The chain combines TRBV4-1 with TRBJ2-7; D may be TRBD2 (5 bases). Germline CDR1 reads MGHRA; CDR2 reads YSYEKL. V dropped 4 bases and J dropped 2 bases, with 27 bases sitting between them. The CDR3 loop spans 19 amino acids.

The chain has TRBV24-1 and TRBJ2-2; 10 bases map to TRBD2. V lost 4 bases, J lost 6 bases, and 4 bases stayed unmatched. Germline V lookup: CDR1 KGHDR, CDR2 SFDVKD. This CDR3 region has 15 residues. The CDR3 sequence: CATSEASGRSGELFF. The CDR3 nucleotides read TGTGCCACCAGTGAGGCTAGCGGGAGATCCGGGGAGCTGTTTTTT.

The chain uses TRBV5-1 and TRBJ2-1; D uncertain. Germline CDR1 SGHRS, CDR2 YFSETQ. This CDR3 is 13 amino acids long. The germline V and J ends were trimmed by 5 bases and 5 bases, with 11 bases remaining between them. This CDR3 reads CASRVFVNNEQFF. CDR3 nucleotide sequence: TGCGCCAGCAGGGTTTTTGTGAACAATGAGCAGTTCTTC.

This chain uses TRBV10-3 with TRBJ2-7; 9 nucleotides line up with TRBD1. Germline V CDR1 and CDR2: ENHRY, SYGVKD. V shed 3 bases, J shed 4 bases, and the junction held 1 base outside the gene matches. The CDR3 sequence is 13 residues long. The CDR3 nucleotides are TGTGCCATCAGTGATGGGACAGGGTACGAGCAGTACTTC. Translation: CAISDGTGYEQYF.

The CDR3 loop reads CASIRDGAPGQPQHF. CDR3 DNA: TGTGCCAGCATCCGGGACGGAGCCCCCGGTCAGCCCCAGCATTTT. The chain is built from TRBV5-8 and TRBJ1-5, with D possibly being TRBD1 (5 bases). Trimming left V 6 bases short and J 6 bases short, with 19 bases between. Germline V gene data show CDR1 as SGHTS and CDR2 as YDEGEE. The CDR3 covers 15 residues.

The chain couples TRBV6-6 to TRBJ1-2, with D uncertain. V was cut by 2 bases and J by 8 bases, with 18 bases left in between. This CDR3 has 15 amino acids. Looked up from germline, CDR1 is MNHNY and CDR2 is SVGAGI (reference sequence). The CDR3 region is CASSYPEPGPVGYTF. CDR3 DNA: TGTGCCAGCAGTTACCCAGAGCCAGGCCCGGTGGGCTACACCTTC.

This clone came up once. J is TRBJ2-1 and V is TRBV6-5, with 9 bases fitting TRBD1. Trimming cost V 6 bases and J 8 bases; bases outside gene matches: 8. This CDR3 spans 14 amino acids. CDR1 and CDR2 from the germline V gene are MNHEY and SVGAGI. CDR3 amino acids: CASRSLGQGYEQFF. CDR3 nucleotides: TGTGCCAGCAGATCCCTGGGACAGGGCTATGAGCAGTTCTTC.

This clone occurred a few times. The CDR3 DNA reads as TGTGCCAGCAGCTTCGTGCGAGACAGGGACGAGCAGTACTTC. Amino acids: CASSFVRDRDEQYF. The chain employs TRBV7-9 and TRBJ2-7; 7 positions match TRBD1. The V gene's germline CDR1 is SEHNR and CDR2 FQNEAQ (reference sequence). V was clipped by 3 bases and J by 5 bases; unmatched bases: 7. The CDR3 totals 14 residues.